A single sample gave rise to the 32 T cell receptor beta chains below, sequenced in a study of blood T cell repertoires in COVID-19 (TCRdb year 2020). Libraries were built with the immunoSEQ multiplex PCR assay. TCRdb provides this immuneACCESS table in a form limited to in-frame rearrangements. Some clones are lacking; in checked studies, under half of them reflect an unresolved V gene, and why the rest are absent is not known. The sample table contains approximately 250,000 clones; only one count was recorded for around nine tenths of them. The ten biggest clones cover 2.5% to 4% of the sample. The sample consisted of PBMCs or T cells enriched from blood (not recorded which). The receptors originated from a woman in her thirties or forties who had been exposed to COVID-19.

This chain uses TRBV5-1 with TRBJ1-6, with D perhaps matching TRBD1 (5 bases). Trimming took off 4 bases at V and 5 bases at J, with 19 bases between the two ends. The germline gives CDR1 SGHRS, CDR2 YFSETQ. The CDR3 totals 17 residues. The CDR3 spells CASSLQASRTNNSPLHF. In DNA, the CDR3 is TGCGCCAGCAGCCTCCAAGCCTCCAGGACAAATAATTCACCCCTCCACTTT.

V and J are TRBV11-3 and TRBJ2-2; 7 bases are shared with TRBD2. Germline CDR1 SGHNT, CDR2 YENEEA. V lost 0 bases to trimming and J lost 1 base; unmatched junction nucleotides: 5. The CDR3 consists of 17 residues. This CDR3 is CASSLDWAGVNTGELFF. Here the CDR3 DNA reads TGTGCCAGCAGCTTAGATTGGGCGGGGGTGAACACCGGGGAGCTGTTTTTT.

The chain carries TRBV9 and TRBJ2-1; the D is unclear. Per germline, CDR1 SGDLS and CDR2 YYNGEE. V lost 3 bases and J 3 bases, leaving 10 bases between the germline ends. The CDR3 has 14 amino acids. The CDR3 protein is CASSDNPSYNEQFF. The CDR3, as DNA: TGTGCCAGCAGCGATAATCCCAGCTACAATGAGCAGTTCTTC. The full variable domain, its missing parts supplied by reference TRBV9 and TRBJ2-1, is DSGVTQTPKHLITATGQRVTLRCSPRSGDLSVYWYQQSLDQGLQFLIQYYNGEERAKGNILERFSAQQFPDLHSELNLSSLELGDSALYFCASSDNPSYNEQFFGPGTRLTVL.

This rearrangement joins TRBV20-1 to TRBJ1-1; TRBD1 might be the D (6 bases). CDR3 size: 11 residues. The V and J ends lost 8 bases and 1 base respectively, with 8 bases between them. Germline CDR1 is DFQATT and CDR2 is SNEGSKA (reference sequence). The CDR3 here is CSRTENTEAFF. As DNA, the CDR3 is TGCAGTCGGACAGAGAACACTGAAGCTTTCTTT.

The chain is built from TRBV18 and TRBJ2-3, with TRBD1 matching over 10 bases. Unmatched junction bases numbered 4, after V lost 3 bases and J lost 4 bases. This CDR3 has 15 amino acids. Germline loops: CDR1 KGHSH, CDR2 LQKENI. The CDR3 loop is CASSPGQGRADTQYF. The CDR3 nucleotides are TGTGCCAGCTCACCGGGACAGGGGAGGGCAGATACGCAGTATTTT.

The chain uses TRBV9 and TRBJ1-3; 7 nucleotides align to TRBD1. Germline V gene sequence: CDR1 SGDLS, CDR2 YYNGEE. The CDR3 is 13 amino acids. Losses at the gene ends were 6 bases for V and 4 bases for J; bases not matched to a gene: 4. Here the CDR3 DNA reads TGTGCCAGCATGGGACAGCCAGGAAACACCATATATTTT. Protein: CASMGQPGNTIYF.

This clone was observed once. V gene TRBV7-3 combines with J gene TRBJ1-1, with 7 nucleotides matching TRBD1. The CDR3 totals 16 residues. The germline CDR1 and CDR2 sequences are SGHTA and FQGTGA. The J segment lost 0 bases and the V segment lost 5 bases, leaving 9 bases of the junction unmatched. DNA for the CDR3: TGTGCCAGCAGCCTGCACAACAGGGGAATGAACACTGAAGCTTTCTTT. This encodes CASSLHNRGMNTEAFF.

This chain connects TRBV9 to TRBJ2-1; the match to TRBD1 covers 8 bases. The V segment lost 4 bases and the J segment 3 bases; nucleotides outside the gene matches: 9. CDR3 length equals 16 residues. Germline V gene lookup returns CDR1 SGDLS and CDR2 YYNGEE. The CDR3 spells CASSPHRGIFYNEQFF. CDR3 bases: TGTGCCAGCAGCCCGCACAGGGGGATTTTCTACAATGAGCAGTTCTTC.

The chain is built from TRBV7-9 and TRBJ1-1; D remains unclear. CDR3 length: 12 residues. Germline CDR1 and CDR2: SEHNR and FQNEAQ (reference sequence). Trimming left V 6 bases short and J 6 bases short, with 11 bases between. The CDR3 nucleotides are TGTGCCAGCAGGAGAGAGAGCGCTGAAGCTTTCTTT. This codes for CASRRESAEAFF.

The chain links TRBV7-9 to TRBJ1-1; 7 bases agree with TRBD1. The germline V gene encodes CDR1 SEHNR and CDR2 FQNEAQ (reference sequence). V shed 5 bases, J shed 6 bases, and the junction held 9 bases outside the gene matches. The CDR3 is 14 amino acids. Here the CDR3 DNA reads TGTGCCAGCAGCCCCAACAGGGGTATGGCTGAAGCTTTCTTT. This translates into CASSPNRGMAEAFF.

The DNA of the CDR3 is TGTGCCACGGGGGTTGAGAATCAGCCCCAGCATTTT. It specifies CATGVENQPQHF. The V and J genes are TRBV10-3 and TRBJ1-5; a weak D match, TRBD1 (5 bases). The V gene's germline CDR1 is ENHRY and CDR2 SYGVKD. Trimming pared 10 bases from V and 4 bases from J, leaving 11 bases between. CDR3 length: 12 residues.

This chain uses TRBV7-9 with TRBJ1-3, with D hard to call. Trimming took off 5 bases at V and 2 bases at J, with 13 bases between the two ends. The CDR3 consists of 15 residues. CDR1 and CDR2 (germline): SEHNR, FQNEAQ (reference sequence). As DNA, the CDR3 is TGTGCCAGCAGCGGGCGAGAAGGCACTGGAAACACCATATATTTT. Protein sequence: CASSGREGTGNTIYF.

The chain is built from TRBV7-8 and TRBJ1-2; D is uncertain. This CDR3 has 12 residues. V was cut by 2 bases and J by 7 bases, with 8 bases left in between. Germline V CDR1 and CDR2: SGHVS, FQNEAQ. The CDR3: CASSLNSLGYTF. Here the CDR3 DNA reads TGTGCCAGCAGCTTAAACAGTCTTGGCTACACCTTC.

The V gene is TRBV4-1, the J gene TRBJ2-1, with TRBD2 matching over 9 bases. Germline lookup yields CDR1 MGHRA and CDR2 YSYEKL. The trim removed 1 base at V and 8 bases at J, leaving 9 bases unmatched. The CDR3 sequence is 16 residues long. The CDR3 sequence: CASSQGAIAGADEQFF. In DNA form, the CDR3 reads TGCGCCAGCAGCCAAGGCGCGATAGCGGGAGCGGATGAGCAGTTCTTC.

The chain employs TRBV19 and TRBJ2-1; D remains ambiguous. CDR1 LNHDA and CDR2 SQIVND come from the germline V gene (reference sequence). Trimming left V 3 bases short and J 7 bases short, with 13 bases between. The CDR3 is 14 amino acids. As DNA, the CDR3 is TGTGCCAGTAGTATTTTGGTGAGGCGAAATGAGCAGTTCTTC. This sequence encodes CASSILVRRNEQFF.

This clone was found a few times. The rearrangement joins TRBV6-5 to TRBJ1-2, with 7 bases lining up with TRBD1. The CDR3 covers 13 residues. Germline V gene lookup returns CDR1 MNHEY and CDR2 SVGAGI. The junction had 2 bases not matched to a gene; V was cut back by 2 bases and J by 5 bases. The CDR3 DNA sequence: TGTGCCAGCAGTTACGACAGGGCTTATGGCTACACCTTC. This gives the protein CASSYDRAYGYTF.

The chain combines TRBV20-1 with TRBJ1-6; the D is unclear. The V end was cut by 3 bases, the J end by 7 bases, with 16 bases between. This CDR3 region has 15 residues. CDR1 is DFQATT, CDR2 SNEGSKA, per germline (reference sequence). CDR3 bases: TGCAGTGCTAGTAGGTCAAATCGGGAGAATTCACCCCTCCACTTT. It specifies CSASRSNRENSPLHF.

A single count supports this clone. The CDR3 loop reads CASSIGNTIYF. Here the CDR3 DNA reads TGTGCCAGCAGCATAGGAAACACCATATATTTT. The chain has TRBV5-8 and TRBJ1-3; D is ambiguous. V was pared by 4 bases and J by 4 bases, with 3 bases between. Germline V gene data show CDR1 as SGHTS and CDR2 as YDEGEE. The CDR3 loop spans 11 amino acids.

This chain links TRBV7-8 with TRBJ1-1; D remains ambiguous. This CDR3 spans 12 amino acids. Germline CDR1 is SGHVS and CDR2 is FQNEAQ. Trimming removed 5 bases from V and 3 bases from J, with 7 bases in between. The chain's CDR3 is CASSPFHTEAFF. The CDR3 coding sequence is TGTGCCAGCAGCCCGTTCCACACTGAAGCTTTCTTT.

This clone was seen a single time. The chain is built from TRBV7-6 and TRBJ1-6, with 10 bases lining up with TRBD1. The CDR3 is made up of 16 amino acids. Unmatched junction bases numbered 11, after V lost 5 bases and J lost 10 bases. CDR1 and CDR2 from the germline V gene are SGHVS and FNYEAQ. The CDR3: CASSLSGDRGHSPLHF. CDR3 in DNA: TGTGCCAGCAGCCTTTCCGGGGACAGGGGTCACTCACCCCTCCACTTT.

This sequence joins TRBV2 and TRBJ1-2, with 7 positions matching TRBD1. V lost 1 base, J lost 4 bases, and 3 bases stayed unmatched. The CDR3 contains 14 residues. Germline V gene sequence: CDR1 SNHLY, CDR2 FYNNEI. CDR3 coding DNA: TGTGCCAGCAGTGAAGAAGGGGGCACCTATGGCTACACCTTC. Amino acid sequence: CASSEEGGTYGYTF.

V and J are TRBV5-8 and TRBJ2-7; D is possibly TRBD2 (6 bases). The CDR3 runs 15 residues. With 1 base removed from V and 7 bases from J, the gap between germline ends came to 18 bases. Germline CDR1 is SGHTS and CDR2 is YDEGEE. The chain's CDR3 is CASSLYPGFGGEQYF. CDR3 DNA: TGTGCCAGCAGCTTGTACCCGGGCTTCGGGGGTGAGCAGTACTTC.

V and J are TRBV3-1 (or the pseudogene TRBV3-2) and TRBJ2-2; maybe TRBD1 (5 bases). CDR3 length: 14 amino acids. CDR1 LGHDT and CDR2 YNNKEL come from the germline V gene (reference sequence). The V and J ends lost 1 base and 6 bases respectively, with 9 bases between them. This CDR3 reads CASSQAAGSGELFF. The CDR3 bases are TGTGCCAGCAGCCAAGCGGCAGGGTCCGGGGAGCTGTTTTTT.

This chain joins TRBV11-2 and TRBJ1-3; TRBD1 aligns across 10 bases. J was trimmed by 0 bases and V by 1 base; bases with no gene match: 9. The CDR3 is 19 amino acids. The germline V gene encodes CDR1 SGHAT and CDR2 FQNNGV. The CDR3 region has the DNA TGTGCCAGCAGCTTAGGGTCTGGGGACAGGGGATTCTCTGGAAACACCATATATTTT. Encoded protein: CASSLGSGDRGFSGNTIYF.

The chain links TRBV7-9 to TRBJ2-5, with 8 nucleotides matching TRBD2. The CDR3 has 14 amino acids. Germline V gene data show CDR1 as SEHNR and CDR2 as FQNEAQ (reference sequence). J was trimmed by 5 bases and V by 2 bases; bases with no gene match: 4. For the CDR3, the DNA is TGTGCCAGCAGCTTACGTAGCGGGGCGGAGACCCAGTACTTC. It yields the protein CASSLRSGAETQYF.

As to this clone: A junction boundary mismatches the germline segment, possibly from a read error. The chain links TRBV5-1 to TRBJ2-2; D unresolved. The CDR3 runs to 13 residues. Germline CDR1 SGHRS, CDR2 YFSETQ. CDR3 loop: CASSLAPGGELFF. The CDR3 DNA is TGTGCCAGCAGCTTGGCCCCCGGCGGGGAGCTGTTTTTT.

This chain connects TRBV7-2 to TRBJ1-2; 7 bases align to TRBD1. J lost 5 bases, V lost 2 bases, and 8 bases had no gene match. Germline V gene sequence: CDR1 SGHTA, CDR2 FQGNSA. There are 15 residues in the CDR3. The CDR3 region has the DNA TGTGCCAGCAGCTTATCGACAGGGCCGAGGTATGGCTACACCTTC. Translated: CASSLSTGPRYGYTF.

The V and J genes are TRBV3-1 (or the pseudogene TRBV3-2) and TRBJ2-7, with a possible D match to TRBD1 (5 bases). Germline V CDR1 and CDR2: LGHDT, YNNKEL (reference sequence). Trimming stripped 5 bases from V and 3 bases from J, with 14 bases between. CDR3 length: 14 amino acids. Here the CDR3 DNA reads TGTGCCAGCAGCATTCATCGCAGGGTCTACGAGCAGTACGTC. Its protein is CASSIHRRVYEQYV.

The CDR3, as DNA: TGTGCCAGTAGTCTTCGGACAGCCCTCAATCAGCCCCAGCATTTT. Translating it yields CASSLRTALNQPQHF. The chain combines TRBV19 with TRBJ1-5; possible D gene TRBD1, 6 bases. Germline CDR1 LNHDA, CDR2 SQIVND (reference sequence). V was clipped by 5 bases and J by 3 bases, with 14 bases between them. CDR3 size: 15 residues.

The chain joins TRBV9 to TRBJ2-5; D remains ambiguous. V dropped 0 bases and J dropped 2 bases, with 8 bases sitting between them. This CDR3 has 14 amino acids. Germline CDR1 and CDR2: SGDLS and YYNGEE. CDR3: CASSVGAVQETQYF. CDR3 nucleotide sequence: TGTGCCAGCAGCGTAGGAGCCGTACAAGAGACCCAGTACTTC.

The J gene is TRBJ2-4, the V gene TRBV2; D uncertain. V lost 1 base and J lost 8, with 15 bases in between. Germline V gives CDR1 SNHLY, CDR2 FYNNEI. The CDR3 length is 15 residues. The CDR3, as DNA: TGTGCCAGCAGTGAAGATGTAACTATTCAATACATTCAGTACTTC. Translation: CASSEDVTIQYIQYF.

The count of this clone is one. This chain links TRBV20-1 with TRBJ1-1; D call uncertain. The CDR3 covers 10 residues. In germline, CDR1 is DFQATT, CDR2 SNEGSKA (reference sequence). Trimming left V 6 bases short and J 4 bases short, with 6 bases between. The CDR3 coding sequence is TGCAGTGCACATGGCACTGAAGCTTTCTTT. Translation: CSAHGTEAFF.